The present entry profiles one TCR beta chain with its context. Measured with immunoSEQ multiplex PCR; TCRdb has only the in-frame clones, and not every one. In the table there are about 250,000 clones, around 90% of which are singletons. CDR1 and CDR2 from the germline V gene are SGDLS and YYNGEE. The CDR3 runs to 15 residues. After removal of 4 bases from V and 3 bases from J, the junction contained 6 bases not matched to a gene. The data derive from a study of blood T cell repertoires in COVID-19. Study-level information: Collection of acute and convalescent COVID-19 samples took place in the United States, Italy and Spain. Sources were T cells, B-cell-depleted T cells, or PBMCs; the material itself was cDNA or gDNA.

The sample consisted of peripheral blood. The V and J genes are TRBV9 and TRBJ2-3, with 9 bases aligning to TRBD1. The clonotype comes from a woman aged 60-70 years with COVID-19, enrolled during active disease. In DNA form, the CDR3 reads TGTGCCAGCAGCCTCGACAGGGGGTCTACAGATACGCAGTATTTT. Translated, it gives CASSLDRGSTDTQYF.